Listed here are 20 T cell receptor beta chains from one sample, sequenced in a study of T cell responses to AZD1222 COVID-19 vaccine. Profiling relied on immunoSEQ multiplex PCR, and the TCRdb table lists in-frame clones only, not all of them. Here the sample spans about 150,000 clones, about nine tenths being singletons. This specimen consisted of peripheral blood, obtained on day 0 of AZD1222 vaccination. Receptors originate from an adult in good health.

The CDR3: CASSPPSMEGYTF. Here the CDR3 DNA reads TGCGCCAGCAGCCCTCCATCCATGGAGGGCTACACCTTC. V and J are TRBV5-1 and TRBJ1-2; D uncertain. The CDR3 spans 13 residues. Germline lookup yields CDR1 SGHRS and CDR2 YFSETQ. The germline V and J ends were trimmed by 4 bases and 8 bases, with 15 bases remaining between them.

This clone was seen only once. V usage is TRBV28 and J usage is TRBJ1-2; D might be TRBD1 (5 bases). V dropped 5 bases and J dropped 5 bases, with 6 bases sitting between them. The CDR3 runs to 11 residues. Germline V gene sequence: CDR1 MDHEN, CDR2 SYDVKM. The DNA for the CDR3 is TGTGCCAGCAGTCCAGGGTATGGCTACACCTTC. It translates to CASSPGYGYTF.

This clone was recorded a few times. The V gene is TRBV25-1, the J gene TRBJ1-2; 7 positions match TRBD1. Germline lookup yields CDR1 MGHDK and CDR2 SYGVNS. The CDR3 loop spans 17 amino acids. V lost 0 bases to trimming and J lost 0 bases; unmatched junction nucleotides: 7. DNA of the CDR3: TGTGCCAGCAGTGAATATAAACAGGGGTCACCTAACTATGGCTACACCTTC. The encoded protein is CASSEYKQGSPNYGYTF.

The chain employs TRBV27 and TRBJ2-7; D is tentatively TRBD1 or TRBD2 (6 bases each). The CDR3 contains 17 residues. Trimming took 6 bases from V and 5 from J, leaving 26 bases between them. Germline assignment: CDR1 MNHEY and CDR2 SMNVEV (reference sequence). The CDR3: CASSPFFGGRGADEQYF. As DNA, the CDR3 is TGTGCCAGCAGCCCCTTTTTTGGGGGGCGGGGTGCGGACGAGCAGTACTTC.

The chain is built from TRBV7-2 and TRBJ2-1, with 14 positions matching TRBD2. CDR1 and CDR2 (germline): SGHTA, FQGNSA. The V and J ends lost 5 bases and 7 bases, in that order; junction bases with no gene match: 4. This CDR3 region has 15 residues. CDR3 protein: CASSPGLAGGNEQFF. In nucleotides, the CDR3 is TGTGCCAGCAGCCCCGGACTAGCGGGGGGTAATGAGCAGTTCTTC. The full variable domain, its missing parts supplied by reference TRBV7-2 and TRBJ2-1, is GAGVSQSPSNKVTEKGKDVELRCDPISGHTALYWYRQSLGQGLEFLIYFQGNSAPDKSGLPSDRFSAERTGGSVSTLTIQRTQQEDSAVYLCASSPGLAGGNEQFFGPGTRLTVL.

This chain uses TRBV5-5 with TRBJ2-5, with D perhaps TRBD1 or TRBD2 (5 bases each). V was shortened by 4 bases and J by 2 bases, with 15 bases between the two germline ends. Germline V gene lookup returns CDR1 SGHKS and CDR2 YYEKEE (reference sequence). This CDR3 region has 15 residues. The CDR3 loop reads CASSGTGTYQETQYF. CDR3 DNA: TGTGCCAGCAGCGGAACCGGGACCTATCAAGAGACCCAGTACTTC.

The chain employs TRBV27 and TRBJ1-2; 8 bases match TRBD1. The germline V gene has CDR1 MNHEY and CDR2 SMNVEV (reference sequence). This CDR3 is 13 amino acids long. The trim removed 6 bases at V and 3 bases at J, leaving 3 bases unmatched. CDR3 amino acids: CASSPTGDYGYTF. CDR3 DNA: TGTGCCAGCAGCCCGACAGGGGACTATGGCTACACCTTC.

The chain combines TRBV2 with TRBJ2-1, with no clear D. CDR1 and CDR2 (germline): SNHLY, FYNNEI. Trimming stripped 7 bases from V and 0 bases from J, with 13 bases between. The CDR3 sequence is 15 residues long. The CDR3 spells CASMTPLRSYNEQFF. The CDR3 nucleotides read TGTGCCAGCATGACACCCTTACGCTCCTACAATGAGCAGTTCTTC.

The chain couples TRBV5-4 to TRBJ1-1; D remains ambiguous. V was shortened by 4 bases and J by 6 bases, with 10 bases between the two germline ends. The CDR3 extends over 12 amino acids. Germline CDR1 is SGHNT and CDR2 is YYREEE (reference sequence). Here the CDR3 reads CASSLPTSEAFF. CDR3 in DNA: TGTGCCAGCAGCCTCCCCACCTCTGAAGCTTTCTTT. The full variable domain, its missing parts supplied by reference TRBV5-4 and TRBJ1-1, is ETGVTQSPTHLIKTRGQQVTLRCSSQSGHNTVSWYQQALGQGPQFIFQYYREEENGRGNFPPRFSGLQFPNYSSELNVNALELDDSALYLCASSLPTSEAFFGQGTRLTVV.

J is TRBJ2-1 and V is TRBV4-3, with a possible D match to TRBD2 (5 bases). V was cut by 4 bases and J by 2 bases, with 15 bases left in between. Germline-derived CDR1 and CDR2 are LGHNA and YSLEER. The CDR3 runs 16 residues. In DNA form, the CDR3 reads TGCGCCAGCAGCCCACAAGGCAGCGGAGCCTACAATGAGCAGTTCTTC. Translation gives CASSPQGSGAYNEQFF.

CDR3 bases: TGTGCCAGCAGTTACAGTACAAATGCCTACGAGCAGTACTTC. This sequence encodes CASSYSTNAYEQYF. The rearrangement links TRBV6-5 to TRBJ2-7; the D is unclear. Germline lookup yields CDR1 MNHEY and CDR2 SVGAGI. This CDR3 region has 14 residues. With 2 bases removed from V and 2 bases from J, the gap between germline ends came to 10 bases.

The J gene is TRBJ1-5, the V gene TRBV3-1 (or the pseudogene TRBV3-2), with 8 bases aligning to TRBD1. With 0 bases clipped from V and 3 bases from J, the junction kept 4 bases outside the gene matches. The germline gives CDR1 LGHDT, CDR2 YNNKEL (reference sequence). The CDR3 runs 16 residues. The DNA for the CDR3 is TGTGCCAGCAGCCAAGACGCAGGGGGCAACAATCAGCCCCAGCATTTT. It yields the protein CASSQDAGGNNQPQHF.

The chain is built from TRBV14 and TRBJ2-3, with a weak D call TRBD2 (5 bases). Trimming shortened V by 2 bases and J by 5 bases, and 8 bases separated the two germline ends. The germline CDR1 and CDR2 sequences are SGHDN and FVKESK. This CDR3 spans 13 amino acids. CDR3 loop: CASSQSGRDTQYF. The CDR3 DNA is TGTGCCAGCAGCCAAAGCGGTAGAGATACGCAGTATTTT.

This clone was detected once. The rearrangement links TRBV2 to TRBJ1-2; no definite D call. Germline V lookup: CDR1 SNHLY, CDR2 FYNNEI. This CDR3 is 13 amino acids long. The V end was cut by 9 bases, the J end by 0 bases, with 11 bases between. In nucleotides, the CDR3 is TGTGCCAGGGCGGTCTTAACTAACTATGGCTACACCTTC. It encodes CARAVLTNYGYTF.

This clone appeared a single time. CDR3 region: CASNQMGETQYF. In nucleotides, the CDR3 is TGTGCCAGCAATCAAATGGGGGAGACCCAGTACTTC. The chain has TRBV12-3 or TRBV12-4 and TRBJ2-5; D gene uncertain. Trimming shortened V by 7 bases and J by 5 bases, and 11 bases separated the two germline ends. This CDR3 spans 12 amino acids.

This chain links TRBV11-2 with TRBJ2-7; D unresolved. The CDR3 is 15 residues long. CDR1 is SGHAT, CDR2 FQNNGV, per germline. Between the trimmed V and J ends, which lost 1 base and 2 bases, there was a span of 12 bases. The CDR3 protein is CASSLGVRGTYEQYF. The CDR3 coding sequence is TGTGCCAGCAGCTTAGGGGTTCGTGGGACCTACGAGCAGTACTTC.

This clone was seen only a few times. The rearrangement joins TRBV5-1 to TRBJ2-7; 9 nucleotides align to TRBD2. The CDR3 has 16 residues. V lost 0 bases, J lost 3 bases, and 7 bases stayed unmatched. Germline CDR1 is SGHRS and CDR2 is YFSETQ. The CDR3 reads CASSLVASGANYEQYF. The CDR3 DNA is TGCGCCAGCAGCTTGGTGGCTAGCGGGGCCAACTACGAGCAGTACTTC. The variable domain in full, completed from reference TRBV5-1 and TRBJ2-7, reads KAGVTQTPRYLIKTRGQQVTLSCSPISGHRSVSWYQQTPGQGLQFLFEYFSETQRNKGNFPGRFSGRQFSNSRSEMNVSTLELGDSALYLCASSLVASGANYEQYFGPGTRLTVT.

The CDR3 here is CATSRWDSETQYF. DNA of the CDR3: TGTGCCACCAGCAGATGGGACTCGGAGACCCAGTACTTC. The V gene is TRBV15, the J gene TRBJ2-5; a possible D gene is TRBD2 (6 bases). CDR1 is LNHNV and CDR2 is YYDKDF in the germline V gene (reference sequence). The CDR3 runs 13 residues. Between the trimmed V and J ends, which lost 2 bases and 5 bases, there was a span of 9 bases.

This chain links TRBV7-2 with TRBJ2-7; D ambiguous. Trimming took off 1 base at V and 6 bases at J, with 10 bases between the two ends. The CDR3 has 13 amino acids. Germline V lookup: CDR1 SGHTA, CDR2 FQGNSA. The CDR3 DNA reads as TGTGCCAGCAGCTTAGGGGCGACACTCGAGCAGTACTTC. It specifies CASSLGATLEQYF.

The chain is built from TRBV4-3 and TRBJ1-6; TRBD1 aligns across 7 bases. CDR1 is LGHNA and CDR2 is YSLEER in the germline V gene. The junction had 10 bases not matched to a gene; V was cut back by 1 base and J by 7 bases. The CDR3 totals 17 residues. The CDR3 bases are TGCGCCAGCAGCCAAGTCGGAGGGGGCGGCCTGAATTCACCCCTCCACTTT. Translated: CASSQVGGGGLNSPLHF.